This T cell receptor (beta chain) was identified during a study of control samples from healthy donors and cancer patients. This CDR3 has 14 amino acids. Germline V gives CDR1 SGHRS, CDR2 YFSETQ. V shed 2 bases and J 4 bases; nucleotides not matched to a gene: 5. Sequencing used immunoSEQ multiplex PCR; TCRdb keeps in-frame clones, though not all of them. Here the sample spans more than 65,000 clones, roughly 84% being singletons. The chain carries TRBV5-1 and TRBJ2-5, with 7 bases matching TRBD1. The TCR originated in a man aged 50 or older in good health. Sequences were obtained from blood. The CDR3 sequence: CASSLRGLGETQYF. CDR3 DNA sequence: TGCGCCAGCAGCTTAAGGGGGCTGGGAGAGACCCAGTACTTC.